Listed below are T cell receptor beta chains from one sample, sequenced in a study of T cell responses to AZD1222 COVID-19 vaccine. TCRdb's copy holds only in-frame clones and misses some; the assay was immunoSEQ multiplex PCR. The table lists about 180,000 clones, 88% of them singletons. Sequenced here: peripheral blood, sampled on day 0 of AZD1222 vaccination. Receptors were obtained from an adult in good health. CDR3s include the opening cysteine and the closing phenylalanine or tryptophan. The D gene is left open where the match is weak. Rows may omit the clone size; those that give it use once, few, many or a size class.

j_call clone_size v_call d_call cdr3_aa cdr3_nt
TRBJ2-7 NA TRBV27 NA CASNQGRVVEQYF TGTGCCAGCAATCAAGGTCGGGTCGTAGAGCAGTACTTC
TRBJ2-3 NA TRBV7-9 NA CASSSTGQTDTDTQYF TGTGCCAGCAGCTCCACAGGCCAGACAGACACAGATACGCAGTATTTT
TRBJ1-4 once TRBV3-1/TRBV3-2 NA CASSQGDQGINEKLFF TGTGCCAGCAGCCAAGGGGATCAGGGGATTAATGAAAAACTGTTTTTT
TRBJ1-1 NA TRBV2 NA CASSVMNTEAFF TGTGCCAGCAGTGTAATGAACACTGAAGCTTTCTTT
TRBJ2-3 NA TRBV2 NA CASQGNVDTQYF TGTGCCAGCCAGGGAAATGTAGATACGCAGTATTTT
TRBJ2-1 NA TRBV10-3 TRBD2 CAIRQAGGPSYNEQFF TGTGCCATCAGGCAAGCGGGGGGGCCATCCTACAATGAGCAGTTCTTC
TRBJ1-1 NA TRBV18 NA CASSPFQGTEAFF TGTGCCAGCTCACCGTTTCAGGGCACTGAAGCTTTCTTT
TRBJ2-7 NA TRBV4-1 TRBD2 CASSQVLAGDSYEQYF TGCGCCAGCAGCCAAGTCCTAGCGGGGGACTCCTACGAGCAGTACTTC
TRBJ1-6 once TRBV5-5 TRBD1 CASTSDRGNSPLHF TGTGCCAGCACCTCCGACAGGGGTAATTCACCCCTCCACTTT
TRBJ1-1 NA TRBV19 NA CASGPTGQTNTEAFF TGTGCCAGTGGGCCCACCGGACAAACGAACACTGAAGCTTTCTTT
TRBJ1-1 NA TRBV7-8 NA CASSYWDTEAFF TGTGCCAGCAGCTATTGGGACACTGAAGCTTTCTTT
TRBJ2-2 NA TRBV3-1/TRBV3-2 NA CASSQGTSLDTGELFF TGTGCCAGCAGCCAAGGGACCTCACTCGACACCGGGGAGCTGTTTTTT
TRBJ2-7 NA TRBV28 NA CASRAFRYEQYF TGTGCCAGTAGAGCTTTTAGGTACGAGCAGTACTTC
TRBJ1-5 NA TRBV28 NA CASSAGAGVNQPQHF TGTGCCAGCTCGGCAGGGGCAGGGGTTAATCAGCCCCAGCATTTT
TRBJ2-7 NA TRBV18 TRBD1 CASFRDRQSYEQYF TGTGCCAGCTTCAGGGACAGGCAAAGCTACGAGCAGTACTTC
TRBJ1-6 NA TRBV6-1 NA CASSEEGGYSPLHF TGTGCCAGCAGTGAAGAGGGGGGATATTCACCCCTCCACTTT
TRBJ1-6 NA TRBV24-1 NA CATSDLKAKDAYNSPLHF TGTGCCACCAGTGATTTGAAGGCTAAAGATGCCTATAATTCACCCCTCCACTTT
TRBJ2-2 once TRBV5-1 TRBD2 CASSPSRAGGPNTGELFF TGCGCCAGCAGCCCCTCCAGGGCGGGGGGGCCCAACACCGGGGAGCTGTTTTTT
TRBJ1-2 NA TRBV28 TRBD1 CASSSDRGGYTF TGTGCCAGCAGCTCGGACAGGGGTGGCTACACCTTC
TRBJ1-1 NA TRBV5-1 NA CASSLVGGNTEAFF TGCGCCAGCAGCTTGGTAGGGGGGAACACTGAAGCTTTCTTT
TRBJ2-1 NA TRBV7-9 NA CASTPKGGRSIYNEQFF TGTGCCAGCACCCCGAAGGGTGGGCGGTCTATCTACAATGAGCAGTTCTTC
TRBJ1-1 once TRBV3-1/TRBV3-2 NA CASSQGDTNTEAFF TGTGCCAGCAGCCAAGGGGACACGAACACTGAAGCTTTCTTT
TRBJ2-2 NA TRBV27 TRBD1 CASSLSGTGFTGELFF TGTGCCAGCAGTTTATCAGGGACAGGGTTCACCGGGGAGCTGTTTTTT
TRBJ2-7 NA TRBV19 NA CASSISPGRLYEQYF TGTGCCAGTAGTATAAGCCCCGGACGTCTCTACGAGCAGTACTTC
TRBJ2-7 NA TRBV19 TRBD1 CASQTGDREQYF TGTGCCAGCCAGACAGGGGACCGCGAGCAGTACTTC
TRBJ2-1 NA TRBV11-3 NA CASSPVAGAPGEQFF TGTGCCAGCAGCCCAGTTGCGGGGGCCCCCGGTGAGCAGTTCTTC
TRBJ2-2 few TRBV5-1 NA CASSPAGATGELFF TGCGCCAGCAGCCCGGCCGGGGCTACCGGGGAGCTGTTTTTT
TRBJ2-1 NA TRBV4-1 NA CASSQVELEGNEQFF TGCGCCAGCAGCCAAGTTGAACTAGAGGGTAATGAGCAGTTCTTC
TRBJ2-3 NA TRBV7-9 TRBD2 CASSLVRGANRFQEDTQYF TGTGCCAGCAGCTTAGTGCGGGGGGCCAATCGGTTCCAGGAAGATACGCAGTATTTT
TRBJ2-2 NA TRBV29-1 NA CSVKGGPTGNTGELFF TGCAGCGTTAAGGGGGGGCCCACAGGGAACACCGGGGAGCTGTTTTTT
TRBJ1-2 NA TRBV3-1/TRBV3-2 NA CASSLRDSGYTF TGTGCCAGCAGCCTCCGGGACTCTGGCTACACCTTC
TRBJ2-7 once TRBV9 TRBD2 CASSVKSLPGLAGEQYF TGTGCCAGCAGCGTAAAATCCCTCCCGGGACTAGCGGGAGAGCAGTACTTC
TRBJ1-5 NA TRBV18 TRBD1 CASSRGQGNNQPQHF TGTGCCAGCTCACGAGGACAGGGGAACAATCAGCCCCAGCATTTT
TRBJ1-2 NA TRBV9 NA CASSDRSYGYTF TGTGCCAGCAGTGACCGGTCCTATGGCTACACCTTC
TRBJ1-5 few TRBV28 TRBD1 CASSLSAGGGGQPQHF TGTGCCAGCAGTTTAAGTGCAGGGGGCGGTGGTCAGCCCCAGCATTTT
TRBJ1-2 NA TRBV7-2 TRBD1 CASSSTGSVVYGYTF TGTGCCAGCAGCTCGACAGGGTCCGTAGTCTATGGCTACACCTTC
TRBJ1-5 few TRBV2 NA CASTPGVGQPQHF TGTGCCAGTACCCCCGGGGTAGGTCAGCCCCAGCATTTT
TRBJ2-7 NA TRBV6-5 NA CATRSAGNEQYF TGTGCCACCCGGAGTGCGGGGAACGAGCAGTACTTC
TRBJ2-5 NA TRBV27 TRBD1 CASSLQGTGGRETQYF TGTGCCAGCAGTTTACAAGGGACAGGGGGCAGGGAGACCCAGTACTTC
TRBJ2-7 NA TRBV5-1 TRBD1 CASSLTPGQGIEQYF TGCGCCAGCAGCTTGACCCCGGGACAGGGAATCGAGCAGTACTTC
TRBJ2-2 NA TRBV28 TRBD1 CASLRTGGAGELFF TGTGCCAGCCTCCGGACAGGGGGGGCCGGGGAGCTGTTTTTT
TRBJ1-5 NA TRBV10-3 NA CAISDEGLRPQHF TGTGCCATCAGTGACGAGGGCCTGAGGCCCCAGCATTTT
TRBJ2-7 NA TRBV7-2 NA CASSFAPPFEQYF TGTGCCAGCAGCTTCGCGCCGCCTTTCGAGCAGTACTTC
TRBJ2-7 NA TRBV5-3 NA CARSHQGSTYEQYF TGTGCCAGAAGCCACCAGGGGTCAACCTACGAGCAGTACTTC
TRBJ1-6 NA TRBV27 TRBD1 CASSHPPGQWAVSPLHF TGTGCCAGCAGCCACCCCCCGGGACAGTGGGCAGTATCACCCCTCCACTTT
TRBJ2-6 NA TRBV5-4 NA CASSPWLAANVLTF TGTGCCAGCAGCCCGTGGCTAGCGGCCAACGTCCTGACTTTC
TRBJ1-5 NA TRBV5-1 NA CASSADGRANQPQHF TGCGCCAGCAGCGCCGATGGCCGGGCAAATCAGCCCCAGCATTTT
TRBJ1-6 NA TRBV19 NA CASTRQGLDSPLHF TGTGCCTCGACACGGCAGGGGCTAGATTCACCCCTCCACTTT